This T cell receptor (beta chain) was observed in a study of vaccination effects on CD4 cells after COVID-19. Study background: Samples came from a couple of convalescent patients 16 days and one week before vaccination.

A few counts support this clone. Its antigen is as yet unknown. Before any sequencing was done, the ViraFEST assay used viral peptide pools to expand antigen-specific CD4+ T cells. With more than 9 days of culture completed, CD4+ T cells were isolated. This individual contracted SARS-CoV-2 between March and December 2020, as verified by PCR. IL-2 medium was substituted for half the medium on days 3 and 7. V trimming: 10 bases; J trimming: 5 bases; junction bases outside the gene matches: 4. The CDR3 spans 12 residues. Clones were read by immunoSEQ multiplex PCR, and TCRdb kept only the in-frame ones, dropping some. The sample includes tens of thousands of clones, 55% to 75% of them seen just once.

The TCR sequence derives from a human donor who had a prior SARS-CoV-2 infection. This specimen consisted of CD4+ T cells from PBMCs cultured with HCoV-NL63 spike peptides, obtained before COVID-19 vaccination. This chain joins TRBV12-3 or TRBV12-4 and TRBJ2-2; 7 positions agree with TRBD2. DNA for the CDR3: TGTGCCACCGGGGGGAGAACCGGGGAGCTGTTTTTT. Translated, it gives CATGGRTGELFF.